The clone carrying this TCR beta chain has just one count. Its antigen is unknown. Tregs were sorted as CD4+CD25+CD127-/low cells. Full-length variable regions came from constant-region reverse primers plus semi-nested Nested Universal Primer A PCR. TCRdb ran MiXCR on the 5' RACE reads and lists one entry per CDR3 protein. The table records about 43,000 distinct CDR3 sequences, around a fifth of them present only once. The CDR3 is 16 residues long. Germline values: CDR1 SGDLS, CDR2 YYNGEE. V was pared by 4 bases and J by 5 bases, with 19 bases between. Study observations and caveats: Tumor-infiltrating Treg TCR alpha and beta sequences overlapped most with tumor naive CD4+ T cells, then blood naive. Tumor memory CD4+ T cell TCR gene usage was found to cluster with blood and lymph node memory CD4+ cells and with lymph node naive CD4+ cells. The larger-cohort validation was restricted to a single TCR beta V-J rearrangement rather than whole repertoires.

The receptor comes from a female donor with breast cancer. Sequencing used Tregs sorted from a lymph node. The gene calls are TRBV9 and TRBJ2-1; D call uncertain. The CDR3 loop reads CASSNRMTPPNNEQFF. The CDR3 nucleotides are TGTGCCAGCAGCAACCGAATGACACCACCCAACAATGAGCAGTTCTTC. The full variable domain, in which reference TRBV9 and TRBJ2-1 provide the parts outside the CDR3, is DSGVTQTPKHLITATGQRVTLRCSPRSGDLSVYWYQQSLDQGLQFLIQYYNGEERAKGNILERFSAQQFPDLHSELNLSSLELGDSALYFCASSNRMTPPNNEQFFGPGTRLTVL.